The text below deals with one TCR beta chain. The target antigen is unknown. It was version v3.0 of the immunoSEQ assay that was run at survey level. Method: immunoSEQ multiplex PCR; TCRdb's copy keeps in-frame clones and lacks some. The sample holds roughly 42,000 clones, approximately 86% seen once. These data come from a study of long-term antiretroviral therapy in people with HIV. Findings and caveats of the study: Transplant-donor-level diversity was not reached after ART, though diversity increased.

The source was unsorted PBMCs, collected 0.1 years before starting antiretroviral therapy. This TCR was recovered from a woman aged 45-65 years with HIV.

The CDR3 region is CASSVFDTPQETQYF. The CDR3 DNA follows: TGTGCCAGCAGCGTCTTTGACACCCCACAAGAGACCCAGTACTTC. V and J are TRBV9 and TRBJ2-5; the D is unclear. The germline V and J ends were trimmed by 2 bases and 2 bases, with 13 bases remaining between them. This CDR3 contains 15 residues. CDR1 SGDLS and CDR2 YYNGEE come from the germline V gene.